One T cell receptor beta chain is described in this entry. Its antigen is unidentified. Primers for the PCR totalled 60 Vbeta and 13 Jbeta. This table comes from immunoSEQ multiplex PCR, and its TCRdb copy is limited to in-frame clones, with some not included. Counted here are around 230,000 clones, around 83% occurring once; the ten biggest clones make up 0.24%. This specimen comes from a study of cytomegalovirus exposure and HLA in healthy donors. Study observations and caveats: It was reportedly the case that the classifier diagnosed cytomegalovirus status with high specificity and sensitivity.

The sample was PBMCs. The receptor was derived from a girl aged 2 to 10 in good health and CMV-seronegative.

The CDR3 DNA reads as TGTGCCAGCAGTGGCGGACAGGGCCTAAATCAGCCCCAGCATTTT. It specifies CASSGGQGLNQPQHF. This chain connects TRBV6-1 to TRBJ1-5, with 8 bases identical to TRBD1. Germline-derived CDR1 and CDR2 are MNHNS and SASEGT. There are 15 residues in the CDR3. With V trimmed by 4 bases and J by 4 bases, 6 bases remained unmatched.